The clone carrying this TCR beta chain has just a few counts. As yet, its antigen is unknown. This sample was included in a study of graft-versus-host responses after intestinal transplantation. Turning to the study itself: Transplant types were multivisceral, liver-intestinal, or isolated intestinal. Once they had received anti-thymocyte globulin induction, all recipients took tacrolimus and steroids for approximately 3 years.

Clones were read by immunoSEQ multiplex PCR, and TCRdb kept only the in-frame ones, dropping some. This sample has 81,000 or so clones, with 90% to 95% found just once. CDR1 MGHRA and CDR2 YSYEKL come from the germline V gene. Trimming pared 1 base from V and 6 bases from J, leaving 10 bases between. The CDR3 contains 13 residues. The input for sequencing was unstimulated CD8+ T cells sorted from spleen or lymph node cells, taken before transplant. The clonotype was recovered from a human donor who was the organ donor for an intestinal transplant. The J gene is TRBJ2-7, the V gene TRBV4-1; unclear D gene. Here the CDR3 DNA reads TGCGCCAGCAGCCAAGCACGTGTCGGCGAGCAGTACTTC. It translates to CASSQARVGEQYF.